Listed below are T cell receptor beta chains from one sample, sequenced in a study of cytomegalovirus exposure and HLA in healthy donors. Here immunoSEQ multiplex PCR was the method, and the copy in TCRdb shows in-frame clones only, minus some. In the table there are approximately 120,000 clones, around 82% of which are singletons. The sample consisted of PBMCs. Receptors were obtained from a man aged 50 to 59 in good health and CMV-seronegative. Both conserved end residues are part of each CDR3. A D gene is named only where the DNA matches it firmly. The size of a clone is reported for some rows only, either as once, few or many, or as a class for expanded clones.

cdr3_aa cdr3_nt d_call clone_size v_call cdr3_length j_call
CASSLWGRGTSGAQETQYF TGTGCCAGCAGCTTATGGGGTCGAGGGACTAGCGGGGCCCAAGAGACCCAGTACTTC TRBD2 NA TRBV7-8 19 TRBJ2-5
CASSSRQESGYGYTF TGTGCCAGCAGCTCTCGACAGGAAAGCGGCTATGGCTACACCTTC NA NA TRBV7-8 15 TRBJ1-2
CASSLGPGGYTF TGTGCCAGCAGCTTAGGGCCGGGGGGCTACACCTTC NA NA TRBV7-9 12 TRBJ1-2
CASSGQGYEQYF TGTGCCAGCAGCGGACAGGGCTACGAGCAGTACTTC TRBD1 NA TRBV2 12 TRBJ2-7
CASSITGTGGGDTQYF TGTGCCAGTAGTATTACCGGGACAGGGGGCGGAGATACGCAGTATTTT TRBD1 NA TRBV19 16 TRBJ2-3
CASSKDRGDTDTQYF TGCGCCAGCAGCAAGGACAGGGGGGACACAGATACGCAGTATTTT TRBD1 NA TRBV5-1 15 TRBJ2-3
CASSQDLGQGKNIQYF TGCGCCAGCAGCCAAGATTTAGGACAGGGTAAAAACATTCAGTACTTC TRBD1 NA TRBV4-1 16 TRBJ2-4
CASRPGTDLGQYF TGTGCCAGCAGACCCGGGACAGATCTTGGCCAGTACTTC TRBD1 once TRBV6-5 13 TRBJ2-5
CASSLTGAVLRTEAFF TGTGCCAGCAGTTTAACAGGGGCAGTATTGAGGACTGAAGCTTTCTTT TRBD1 once TRBV27 16 TRBJ1-1
CASSLGTSGRRAGETQYF TGTGCCAGCAGCTTAGGGACTAGCGGGAGGAGGGCTGGGGAGACCCAGTACTTC TRBD2 few TRBV7-2 18 TRBJ2-5
CASSLARTGVSEQYF TGCGCCAGCAGCTTGGCACGGACAGGGGTTTCCGAGCAGTACTTC TRBD1 NA TRBV5-1 15 TRBJ2-7
CASRIDSTSGANVLTF TGTGCCAGCAGAATCGACAGCACTTCTGGGGCCAACGTCCTGACTTTC NA NA TRBV21-1 16 TRBJ2-6
CASSTAGTSGSGYYNEQFF TGTGCCAGCTCGACCGCCGGGACTAGCGGGAGTGGATACTACAATGAGCAGTTCTTC TRBD2 NA TRBV27 19 TRBJ2-1
CASSVQDNEQFF TGTGCCAGCAGCGTACAGGACAATGAGCAGTTCTTC NA NA TRBV7-2 12 TRBJ2-1
CSVYPPGGGTDTQYF TGCAGCGTTTACCCCCCGGGGGGTGGCACAGATACGCAGTATTTT TRBD2 NA TRBV29-1 15 TRBJ2-3
CASSLEVAGAHEQYF TGTGCCAGCAGCTTAGAGGTAGCGGGGGCCCACGAGCAGTACTTC TRBD2 NA TRBV7-2 15 TRBJ2-7
CASSLADTDAYEQYF TGTGCCAGCAGCTTAGCCGACACAGATGCCTACGAGCAGTACTTC NA NA TRBV7-2 15 TRBJ2-7
CASSESSGNTIYF TGTGCCAGCAGTGAGAGCTCTGGAAACACCATATATTTT NA NA TRBV6-5 13 TRBJ1-3
CAIRASRDSSGNTIYF TGTGCCATCAGGGCGTCCCGGGACAGTTCTGGAAACACCATATATTTT TRBD1 NA TRBV10-3 16 TRBJ1-3
CASSTRTGLGNGYTF TGTGCCAGCAGTACGCGGACAGGGCTTGGGAATGGCTACACCTTC TRBD1 NA TRBV28 15 TRBJ1-2
CATSSWTGNNQPQHF TGTGCCACCAGCAGTTGGACAGGAAACAATCAGCCCCAGCATTTT TRBD1 NA TRBV15 15 TRBJ1-5
CASRPTVSYEQYF TGTGCCAGCAGACCTACCGTCTCCTACGAGCAGTACTTC NA once TRBV28 13 TRBJ2-7
CASSWDRGTDTQYF TGTGCCAGCAGTTGGGACAGAGGCACAGATACGCAGTATTTT TRBD1 NA TRBV6-1 14 TRBJ2-3
CASSFVGGSSYEQYF TGTGCCAGCAGTTTTGTGGGAGGGAGCTCCTACGAGCAGTACTTC TRBD2 few TRBV28 15 TRBJ2-7
CASSLGTSGSGTDTQYF TGTGCCAGCTCACTCGGGACTAGCGGGAGCGGGACAGATACGCAGTATTTT TRBD2 once TRBV18 17 TRBJ2-3
CASSLNGGTTEAFF TGTGCCAGCAGCTTAAACGGGGGTACGACTGAAGCTTTCTTT NA NA TRBV7-8 14 TRBJ1-1
CASSEGLAGGYEQFF TGTGCCAGCAGCGAGGGACTAGCGGGAGGCTATGAGCAGTTCTTC TRBD2 NA TRBV9 15 TRBJ2-1
CASSPRGSGANVLTF TGTGCCAGCAGCCCGCGAGGGTCTGGGGCCAACGTCCTGACTTTC NA NA TRBV28 15 TRBJ2-6
CASSFGGPVAQHF TGTGCCAGCAGCTTCGGGGGTCCTGTGGCCCAGCATTTT NA NA TRBV7-8 13 TRBJ1-5
CASSLSKTSGRTGELFF TGTGCCAGCAGCTTATCTAAGACTAGCGGACGGACCGGGGAGCTGTTTTTT TRBD2 NA TRBV11-3 17 TRBJ2-2
CASSLVPGQGSEKLFF TGTGCCAGCAGCTTAGTGCCCGGACAGGGGTCTGAAAAACTGTTTTTT TRBD1 NA TRBV7-2 16 TRBJ1-4
CAISESGDEQFF TGTGCCATCAGTGAGTCGGGAGATGAGCAGTTCTTC NA NA TRBV10-3 12 TRBJ2-1
CASSPGTGDPNTGELFF TGTGCCAGCAGCCCCGGGACAGGGGACCCGAACACCGGGGAGCTGTTTTTT TRBD1 NA TRBV11-3 17 TRBJ2-2
CASSVGAGGDYEQYF TGTGCCAGCAGCGTAGGGGCGGGAGGGGACTACGAGCAGTACTTC TRBD2 NA TRBV9 15 TRBJ2-7
CSVARDSSNTGELFF TGCAGCGTTGCCAGGGACAGTTCGAACACCGGGGAGCTGTTTTTT TRBD1 NA TRBV29-1 15 TRBJ2-2
CASSLTGAIGELFF TGTGCCAGCAGCTTAACAGGGGCGATCGGGGAGCTGTTTTTT TRBD1 few TRBV5-4 14 TRBJ2-2
CASSYQTGANTGELFF TGTGCCAGCAGCTACCAGACAGGGGCGAACACCGGGGAGCTGTTTTTT TRBD1 NA TRBV7-8 16 TRBJ2-2
CASSPGDTIYF TGTGCCAGCAGCCCCGGAGACACCATATATTTT NA NA TRBV7-6 11 TRBJ1-3
CASSSPGLSDTQYF TGTGCCAGCAGCTCACCGGGACTATCGGATACGCAGTATTTT TRBD2 NA TRBV11-1 14 TRBJ2-3
CASLSLSGANVLTF TGTGCCAGCCTAAGCCTCTCTGGGGCCAACGTCCTGACTTTC NA NA TRBV2 14 TRBJ2-6
CASSPTSTGGADTQYF TGTGCCAGCAGCCCTACGAGTACGGGGGGCGCAGATACGCAGTATTTT NA NA TRBV9 16 TRBJ2-3
CASTIGPVWTDTQYF TGTGCCAGCACCATTGGGCCAGTTTGGACAGATACGCAGTATTTT NA NA TRBV7-6 15 TRBJ2-3
CASSFYTGTGNTIYF TGTGCCAGCAGCTTCTACACAGGGACTGGAAACACCATATATTTT NA NA TRBV7-9 15 TRBJ1-3
CASSQLRNTIYF TGTGCCAGCAGTCAGTTAAGAAACACCATATATTTT NA NA TRBV6-1 12 TRBJ1-3
CASSARTASSTDTQYF TGTGCCAGCAGTGCCCGGACAGCCTCTAGCACAGATACGCAGTATTTT NA NA TRBV28 16 TRBJ2-3
CASSPGMALGGSTDTQYF TGTGCCAGCTCACCAGGGATGGCCCTTGGAGGTAGCACAGATACGCAGTATTTT NA NA TRBV18 18 TRBJ2-3
CASSEGTAGNTIYF TGTGCCAGCAGTGAAGGGACAGCTGGAAACACCATATATTTT NA NA TRBV6-1 14 TRBJ1-3
CASSPEGVPGTDTQYF TGTGCCAGCAGCCCTGAAGGGGTCCCCGGCACAGATACGCAGTATTTT NA NA TRBV9 16 TRBJ2-3